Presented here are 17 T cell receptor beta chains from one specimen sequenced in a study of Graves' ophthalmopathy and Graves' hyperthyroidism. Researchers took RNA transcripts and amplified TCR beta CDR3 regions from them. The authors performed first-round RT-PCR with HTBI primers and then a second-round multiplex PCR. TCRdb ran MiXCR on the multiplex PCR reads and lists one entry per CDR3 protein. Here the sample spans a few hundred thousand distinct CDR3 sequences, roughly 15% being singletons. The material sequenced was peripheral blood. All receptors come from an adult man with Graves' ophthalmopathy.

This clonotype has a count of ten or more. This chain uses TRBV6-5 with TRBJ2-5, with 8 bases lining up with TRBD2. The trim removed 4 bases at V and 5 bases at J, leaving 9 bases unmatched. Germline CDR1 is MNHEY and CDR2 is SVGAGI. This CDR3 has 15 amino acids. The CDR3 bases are TGTGCCAGCAGTTCCCGGGGGGGCTCTGTGGAGACCCAGTACTTC. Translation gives CASSSRGGSVETQYF.

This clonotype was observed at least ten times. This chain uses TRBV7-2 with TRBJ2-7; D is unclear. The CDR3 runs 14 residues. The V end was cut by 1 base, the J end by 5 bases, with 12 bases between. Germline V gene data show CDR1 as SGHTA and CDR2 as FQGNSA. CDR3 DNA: TGTGCCAGCAGCTTAGTTAGGGATAACCACGAGCAGTACTTC. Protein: CASSLVRDNHEQYF.

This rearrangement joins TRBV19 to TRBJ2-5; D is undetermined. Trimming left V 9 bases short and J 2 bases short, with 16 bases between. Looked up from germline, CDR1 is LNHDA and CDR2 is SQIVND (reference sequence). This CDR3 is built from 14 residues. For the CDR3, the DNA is TGTGCCAGCGAGTGGTTCCCAGAACAAGAGACCCAGTACTTC. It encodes CASEWFPEQETQYF.

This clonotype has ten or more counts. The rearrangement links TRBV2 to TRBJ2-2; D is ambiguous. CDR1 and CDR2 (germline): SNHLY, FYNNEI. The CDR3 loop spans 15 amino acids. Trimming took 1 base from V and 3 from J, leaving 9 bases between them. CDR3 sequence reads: CASSEGRIDTGELFF. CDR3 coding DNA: TGTGCCAGCAGTGAAGGGCGTATCGACACCGGGGAGCTGTTTTTT.

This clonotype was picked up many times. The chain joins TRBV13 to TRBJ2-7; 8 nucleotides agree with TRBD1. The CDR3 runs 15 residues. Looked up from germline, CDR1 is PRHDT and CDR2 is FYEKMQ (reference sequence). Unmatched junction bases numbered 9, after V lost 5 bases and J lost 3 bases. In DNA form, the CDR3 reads TGTGCCAGCAGCCAGAGGACAGGGCTAGTCTACGAGCAGTACTTC. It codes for CASSQRTGLVYEQYF.

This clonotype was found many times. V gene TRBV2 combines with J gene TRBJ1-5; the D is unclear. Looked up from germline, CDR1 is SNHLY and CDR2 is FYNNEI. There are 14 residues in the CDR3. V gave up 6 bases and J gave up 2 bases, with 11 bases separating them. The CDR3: CASRVLGGNQPQHF. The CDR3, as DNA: TGTGCCAGCAGGGTGCTCGGCGGCAATCAGCCCCAGCATTTT.

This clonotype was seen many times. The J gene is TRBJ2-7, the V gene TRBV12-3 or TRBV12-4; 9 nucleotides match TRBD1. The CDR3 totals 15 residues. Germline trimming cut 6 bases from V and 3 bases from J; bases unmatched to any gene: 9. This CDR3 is CASSRNPGQGYEQYF. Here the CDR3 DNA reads TGTGCCAGCAGCCGAAATCCGGGACAGGGCTACGAGCAGTACTTC.

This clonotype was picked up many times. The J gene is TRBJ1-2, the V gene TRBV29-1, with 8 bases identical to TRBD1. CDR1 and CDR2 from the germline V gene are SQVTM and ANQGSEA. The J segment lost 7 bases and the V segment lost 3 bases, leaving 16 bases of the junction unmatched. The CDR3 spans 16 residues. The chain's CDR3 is CSVDGTTQGVGGGYTF. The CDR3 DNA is TGCAGCGTTGACGGAACGACACAGGGGGTCGGTGGTGGCTACACCTTC.

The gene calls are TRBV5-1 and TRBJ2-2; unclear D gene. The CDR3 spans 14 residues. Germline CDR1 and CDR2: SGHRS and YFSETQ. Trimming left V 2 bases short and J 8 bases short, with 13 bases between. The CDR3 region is CASSFLGLGGELFF. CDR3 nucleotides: TGCGCCAGCAGCTTCCTGGGCCTAGGAGGGGAGCTGTTTTTT. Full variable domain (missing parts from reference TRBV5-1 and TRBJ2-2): KAGVTQTPRYLIKTRGQQVTLSCSPISGHRSVSWYQQTPGQGLQFLFEYFSETQRNKGNFPGRFSGRQFSNSRSEMNVSTLELGDSALYLCASSFLGLGGELFFGEGSRLTVL.

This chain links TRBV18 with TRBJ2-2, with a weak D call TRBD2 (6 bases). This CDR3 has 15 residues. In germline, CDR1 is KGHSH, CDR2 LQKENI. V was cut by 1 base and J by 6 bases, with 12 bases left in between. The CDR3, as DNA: TGTGCCAGCTCACCACTCGGCAGGGACTCCGGGGAGCTGTTTTTT. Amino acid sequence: CASSPLGRDSGELFF.

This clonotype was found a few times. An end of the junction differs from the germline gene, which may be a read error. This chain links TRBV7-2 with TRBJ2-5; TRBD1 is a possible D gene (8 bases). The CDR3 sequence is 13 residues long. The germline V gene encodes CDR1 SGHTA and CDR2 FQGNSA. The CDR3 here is CARSGDRQETQYF. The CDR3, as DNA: TGTGCCAGGAGCGGGGACAGGCAAGAGACTCAGTACTTC.

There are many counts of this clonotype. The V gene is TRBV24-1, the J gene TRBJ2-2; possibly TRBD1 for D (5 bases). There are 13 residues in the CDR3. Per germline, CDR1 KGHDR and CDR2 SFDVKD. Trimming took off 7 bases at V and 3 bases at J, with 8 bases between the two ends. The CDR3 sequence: CATRTGYTGELFF. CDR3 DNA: TGTGCCACCAGAACAGGTTACACCGGGGAGCTGTTTTTT.

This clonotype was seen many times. Here the CDR3 DNA reads TGTGCCTGGAGTACACTAAGTCGGGAGACCCAGTACTTC. Translated, it gives CAWSTLSRETQYF. This chain connects TRBV30 to TRBJ2-5; D not certain. Trimming took off 2 bases at V and 5 bases at J, with 12 bases between the two ends. There are 13 residues in the CDR3. Germline CDR1 GTSNPN, CDR2 SVGIG (reference sequence).

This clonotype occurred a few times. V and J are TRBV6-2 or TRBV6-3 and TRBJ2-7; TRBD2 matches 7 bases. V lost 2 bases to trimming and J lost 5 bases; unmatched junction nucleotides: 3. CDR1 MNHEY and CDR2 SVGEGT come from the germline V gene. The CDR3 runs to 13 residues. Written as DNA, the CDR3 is TGTGCCAGCAGTTACGGCGGGAGTCACGAGCAGTACTTC. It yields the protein CASSYGGSHEQYF.

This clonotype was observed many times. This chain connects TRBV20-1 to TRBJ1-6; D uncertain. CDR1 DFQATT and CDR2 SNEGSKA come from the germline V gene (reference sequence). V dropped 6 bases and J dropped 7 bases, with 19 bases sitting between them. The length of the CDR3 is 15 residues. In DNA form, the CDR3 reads TGCAGTGCACAAGTCGACGGACGGGGAAATTCACCCCTCCACTTT. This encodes CSAQVDGRGNSPLHF.

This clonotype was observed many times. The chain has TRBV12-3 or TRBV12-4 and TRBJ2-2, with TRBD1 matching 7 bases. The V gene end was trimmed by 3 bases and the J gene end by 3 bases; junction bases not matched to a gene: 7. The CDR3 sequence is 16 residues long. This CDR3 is CASSFDRVGDTGELFF. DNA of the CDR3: TGTGCCAGCAGTTTTGACAGGGTCGGGGACACCGGGGAGCTGTTTTTT.

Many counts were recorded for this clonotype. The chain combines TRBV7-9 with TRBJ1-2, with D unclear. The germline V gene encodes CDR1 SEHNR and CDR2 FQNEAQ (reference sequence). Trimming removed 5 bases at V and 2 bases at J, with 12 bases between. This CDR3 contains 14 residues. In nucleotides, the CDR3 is TGTGCCAGCAGCCTCTCGGAGCGCAACTATGGCTACACCTTC. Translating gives CASSLSERNYGYTF.